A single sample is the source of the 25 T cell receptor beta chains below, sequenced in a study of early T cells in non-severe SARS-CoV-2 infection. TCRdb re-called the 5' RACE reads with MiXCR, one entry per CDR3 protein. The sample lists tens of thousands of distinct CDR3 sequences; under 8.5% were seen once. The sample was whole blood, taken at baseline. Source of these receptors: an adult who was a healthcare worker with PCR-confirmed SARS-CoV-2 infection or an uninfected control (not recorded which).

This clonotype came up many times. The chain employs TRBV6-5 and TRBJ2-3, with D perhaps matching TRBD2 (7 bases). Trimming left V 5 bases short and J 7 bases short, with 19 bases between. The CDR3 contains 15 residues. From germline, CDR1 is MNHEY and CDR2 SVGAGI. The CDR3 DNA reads TGTGCCAGCAGTCGGCGTGGGGGGGCTGCGAATACGCAGTATTTT. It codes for CASSRRGGAANTQYF.

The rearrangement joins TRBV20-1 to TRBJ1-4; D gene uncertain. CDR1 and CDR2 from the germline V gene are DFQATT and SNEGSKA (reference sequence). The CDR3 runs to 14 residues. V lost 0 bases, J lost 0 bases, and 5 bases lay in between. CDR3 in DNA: TGCAGTGCTAGAGAGACTGCAACTAATGAAAAACTGTTTTTT. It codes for CSARETATNEKLFF.

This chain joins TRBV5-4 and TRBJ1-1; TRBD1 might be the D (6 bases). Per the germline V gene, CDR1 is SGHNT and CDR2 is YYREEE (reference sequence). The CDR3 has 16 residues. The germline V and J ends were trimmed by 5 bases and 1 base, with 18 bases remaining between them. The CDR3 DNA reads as TGTGCCAGCAGTTTTAAGCAACAGGGAGAGAACACTGAAGCTTTCTTT. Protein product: CASSFKQQGENTEAFF.

The CDR3 here is CASSLTAGRQPQHF. The CDR3, as DNA: TGTGCCAGCAGTTTAACCGCGGGGCGTCAGCCCCAGCATTTT. The chain carries TRBV12-3 or TRBV12-4 and TRBJ1-5; maybe TRBD1 (5 bases). V was cut by 2 bases and J by 6 bases, with 11 bases left in between. The CDR3 runs to 14 residues.

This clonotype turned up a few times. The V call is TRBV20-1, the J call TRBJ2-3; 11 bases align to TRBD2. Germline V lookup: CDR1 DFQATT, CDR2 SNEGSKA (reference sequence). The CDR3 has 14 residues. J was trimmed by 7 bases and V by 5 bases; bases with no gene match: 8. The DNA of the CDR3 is TGCAGTGCTGTTAGCGGGGGGGCTTCATATACGCAGTATTTT. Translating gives CSAVSGGASYTQYF.

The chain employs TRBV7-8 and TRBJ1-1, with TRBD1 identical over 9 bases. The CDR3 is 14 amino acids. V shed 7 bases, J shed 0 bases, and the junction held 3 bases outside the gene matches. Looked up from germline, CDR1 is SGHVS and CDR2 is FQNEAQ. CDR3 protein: CASNHRGLNTEAFF. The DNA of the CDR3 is TGTGCCAGCAACCACAGGGGGCTGAACACTGAAGCTTTCTTT.

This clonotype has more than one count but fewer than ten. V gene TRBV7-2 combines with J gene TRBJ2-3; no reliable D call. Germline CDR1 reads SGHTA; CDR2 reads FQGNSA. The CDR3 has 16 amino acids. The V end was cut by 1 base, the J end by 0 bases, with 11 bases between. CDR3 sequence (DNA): TGTGCCAGCAGCTTAGGAGTGGGCCCCAGCACAGATACGCAGTATTTT. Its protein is CASSLGVGPSTDTQYF.

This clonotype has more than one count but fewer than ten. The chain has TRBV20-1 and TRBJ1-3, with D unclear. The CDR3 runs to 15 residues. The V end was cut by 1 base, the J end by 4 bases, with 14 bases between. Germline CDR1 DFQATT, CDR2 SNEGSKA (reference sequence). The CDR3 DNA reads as TGCAGTGCTAGAGGTCGGAACCGAGCGGGAAACACCATATATTTT. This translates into CSARGRNRAGNTIYF.

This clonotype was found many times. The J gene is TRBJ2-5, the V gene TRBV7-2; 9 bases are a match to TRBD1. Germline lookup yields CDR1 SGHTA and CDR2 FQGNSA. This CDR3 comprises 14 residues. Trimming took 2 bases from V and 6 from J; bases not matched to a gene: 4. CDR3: CASSLTGGEKTQYF. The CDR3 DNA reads TGTGCCAGCAGCTTAACAGGGGGCGAAAAGACCCAGTACTTC. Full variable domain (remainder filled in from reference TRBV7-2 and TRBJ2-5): GAGVSQSPSNKVTEKGKDVELRCDPISGHTALYWYRQSLGQGLEFLIYFQGNSAPDKSGLPSDRFSAERTGGSVSTLTIQRTQQEDSAVYLCASSLTGGEKTQYFGPGTRLLVL.

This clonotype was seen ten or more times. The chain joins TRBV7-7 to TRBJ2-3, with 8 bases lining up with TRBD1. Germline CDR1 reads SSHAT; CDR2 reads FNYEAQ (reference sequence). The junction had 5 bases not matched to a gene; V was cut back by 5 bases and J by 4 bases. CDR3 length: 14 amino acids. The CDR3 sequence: CASSPLQGADTQYF. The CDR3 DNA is TGTGCCAGCAGCCCACTACAGGGGGCAGATACGCAGTATTTT.

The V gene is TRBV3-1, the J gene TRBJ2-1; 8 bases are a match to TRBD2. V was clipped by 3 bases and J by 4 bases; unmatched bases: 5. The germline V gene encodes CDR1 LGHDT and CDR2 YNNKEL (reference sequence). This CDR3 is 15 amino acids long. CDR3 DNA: TGTGCCAGCAGCCAGGAGCGGGGGCCTTACAATGAGCAGTTCTTC. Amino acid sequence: CASSQERGPYNEQFF.

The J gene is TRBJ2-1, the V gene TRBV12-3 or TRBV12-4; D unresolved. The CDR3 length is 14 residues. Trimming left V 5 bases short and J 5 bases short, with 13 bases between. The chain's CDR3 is CASSAREFDNEQFF. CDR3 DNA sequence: TGTGCCAGCAGTGCCCGCGAGTTCGACAATGAGCAGTTCTTC.

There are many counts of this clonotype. For the CDR3, the DNA is TGTGCCAGCAGCGCCCGGGGGACTAGCGGGGTTACCGGGGAGCTGTTTTTT. Protein product: CASSARGTSGVTGELFF. The chain has TRBV7-6 and TRBJ2-2; 13 bases agree with TRBD2. The junction had 8 bases not matched to a gene; V was cut back by 5 bases and J by 5 bases. Germline V CDR1 and CDR2: SGHVS, FNYEAQ. The CDR3 sequence is 17 residues long.

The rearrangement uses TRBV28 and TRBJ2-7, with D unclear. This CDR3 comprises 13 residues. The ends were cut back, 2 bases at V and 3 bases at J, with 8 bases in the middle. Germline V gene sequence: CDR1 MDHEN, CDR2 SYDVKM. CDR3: CASSLSQLYEQYF. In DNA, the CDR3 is TGTGCCAGCAGTTTAAGTCAGCTCTACGAGCAGTACTTC.

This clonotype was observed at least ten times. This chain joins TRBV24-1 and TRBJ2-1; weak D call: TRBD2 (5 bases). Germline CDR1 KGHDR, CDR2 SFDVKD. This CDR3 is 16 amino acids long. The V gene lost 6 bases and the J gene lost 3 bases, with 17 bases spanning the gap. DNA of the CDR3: TGTGCCACCAGTTCAGACGGAGGCCCCTACTACAATGAGCAGTTCTTC. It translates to CATSSDGGPYYNEQFF.

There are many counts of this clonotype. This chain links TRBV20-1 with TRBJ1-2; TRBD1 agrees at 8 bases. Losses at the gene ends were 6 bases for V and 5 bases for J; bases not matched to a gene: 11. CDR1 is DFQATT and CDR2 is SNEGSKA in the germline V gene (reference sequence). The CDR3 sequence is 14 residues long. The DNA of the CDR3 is TGCAGTGCCAACAGAGAGACAGGGGAGTATGGCTACACCTTC. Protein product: CSANRETGEYGYTF.

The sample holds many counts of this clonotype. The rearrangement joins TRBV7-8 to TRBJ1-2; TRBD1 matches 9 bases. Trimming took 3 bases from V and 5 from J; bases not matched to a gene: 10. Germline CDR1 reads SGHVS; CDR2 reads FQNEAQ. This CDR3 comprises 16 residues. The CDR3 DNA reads TGTGCCAGCAGCTTTTCCGGGACAGGGATTATATATGGCTACACCTTC. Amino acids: CASSFSGTGIIYGYTF. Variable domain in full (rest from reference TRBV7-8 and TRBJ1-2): GAGVSQSPRYKVAKRGQDVALRCDPISGHVSLFWYQQALGQGPEFLTYFQNEAQLDKSGLPSDRFFAERPEGSVSTLKIQRTQQEDSAVYLCASSFSGTGIIYGYTFGSGTRLTVV.

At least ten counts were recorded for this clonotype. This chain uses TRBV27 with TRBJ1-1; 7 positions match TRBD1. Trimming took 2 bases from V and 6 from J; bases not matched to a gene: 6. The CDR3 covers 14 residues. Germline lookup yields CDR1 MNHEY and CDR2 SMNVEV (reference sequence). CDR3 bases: TGTGCCAGCAGTTTAAGGACAGGCAGCGCTGAAGCTTTCTTT. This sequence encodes CASSLRTGSAEAFF.

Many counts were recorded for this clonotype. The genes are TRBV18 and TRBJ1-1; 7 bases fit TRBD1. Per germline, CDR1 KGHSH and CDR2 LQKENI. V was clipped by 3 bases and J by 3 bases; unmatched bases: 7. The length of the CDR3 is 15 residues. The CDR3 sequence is CASSPFTGEDTEAFF. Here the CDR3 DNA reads TGTGCCAGCTCACCCTTTACAGGGGAGGACACTGAAGCTTTCTTT.

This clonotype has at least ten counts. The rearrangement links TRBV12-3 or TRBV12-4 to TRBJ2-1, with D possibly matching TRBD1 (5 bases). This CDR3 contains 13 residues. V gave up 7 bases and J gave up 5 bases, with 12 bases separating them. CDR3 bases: TGTGCCAGCACCCCGGACAACGACAATGAGCAGTTCTTC. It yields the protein CASTPDNDNEQFF.

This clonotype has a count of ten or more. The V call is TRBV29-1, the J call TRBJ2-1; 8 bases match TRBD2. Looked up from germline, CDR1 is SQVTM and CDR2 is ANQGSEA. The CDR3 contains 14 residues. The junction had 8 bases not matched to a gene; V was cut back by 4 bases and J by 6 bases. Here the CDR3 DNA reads TGCAGCGTTGTGTCGGGGGGGTTTGGCAATGAGCAGTTCTTC. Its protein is CSVVSGGFGNEQFF.

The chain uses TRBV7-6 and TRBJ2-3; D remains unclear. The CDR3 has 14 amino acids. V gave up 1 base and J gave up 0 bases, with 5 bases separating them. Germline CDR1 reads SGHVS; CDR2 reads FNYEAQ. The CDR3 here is CASSLGPSTDTQYF. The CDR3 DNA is TGTGCCAGCAGCTTAGGACCTAGCACAGATACGCAGTATTTT.

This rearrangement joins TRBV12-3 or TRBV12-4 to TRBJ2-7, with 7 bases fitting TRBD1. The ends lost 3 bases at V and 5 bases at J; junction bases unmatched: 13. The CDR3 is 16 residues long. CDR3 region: CASSFLPGGSNNEQYF. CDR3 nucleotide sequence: TGTGCCAGCAGTTTTCTCCCAGGGGGATCGAACAACGAGCAGTACTTC.

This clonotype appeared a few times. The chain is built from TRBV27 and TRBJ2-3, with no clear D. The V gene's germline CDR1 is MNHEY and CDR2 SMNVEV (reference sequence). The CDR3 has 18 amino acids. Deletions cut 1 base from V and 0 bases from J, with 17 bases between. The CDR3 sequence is CASSLLPEAGSSTDTQYF. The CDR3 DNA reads TGTGCCAGCAGTTTATTACCTGAGGCCGGGTCTAGCACAGATACGCAGTATTTT.

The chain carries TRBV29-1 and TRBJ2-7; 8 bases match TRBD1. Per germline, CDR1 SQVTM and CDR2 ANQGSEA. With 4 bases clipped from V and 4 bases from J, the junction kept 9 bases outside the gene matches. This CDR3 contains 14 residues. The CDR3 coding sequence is TGCAGCGTTGCTAGGACAGGGAGACGTTACGAGCAGTACTTC. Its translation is CSVARTGRRYEQYF.